These 18 T cell receptor beta chains came from one sample sequenced in a study of identical twins' blood T cells. TCRdb ran MiXCR on the 5' RACE reads and lists one entry per CDR3 protein. The sample has fewer than 450,000 distinct CDR3 sequences, under 30% seen once. Source material: PBMCs. The receptors here all came from a woman between 18 and 50 years old in good health.

This clonotype came up a few times. The chain links TRBV3-1 to TRBJ2-2; 7 nucleotides match TRBD1. V was clipped by 5 bases and J by 6 bases; unmatched bases: 9. Germline V gene sequence: CDR1 LGHDT, CDR2 YNNKEL (reference sequence). This CDR3 has 15 amino acids. The CDR3 DNA is TGTGCCAGCAGCGGTCGGACAGGCGCAGCCGGGGAGCTGTTTTTT. Translation: CASSGRTGAAGELFF.

In its sample, this clonotype was seen a few times. The chain uses TRBV7-9 and TRBJ1-2; 7 bases map to TRBD1. This CDR3 contains 14 residues. The trim removed 3 bases at V and 6 bases at J, leaving 7 bases unmatched. Per the germline V gene, CDR1 is SEHNR and CDR2 is FQNEAQ (reference sequence). The CDR3 region is CASSFTTGVHGYTF. CDR3 nucleotide sequence: TGTGCCAGCAGCTTCACCACAGGGGTACATGGCTACACCTTC.

This clonotype was seen a handful of times. This chain joins TRBV6-6 and TRBJ2-2; TRBD2 matches 13 bases. CDR3 length equals 16 residues. V was pared by 5 bases and J by 6 bases, with 6 bases of the junction left unmatched. Germline V gives CDR1 MNHNY, CDR2 SVGAGI (reference sequence). The CDR3 is CASSSRTSGGAGELFF. Here the CDR3 DNA reads TGTGCCAGCAGTAGTCGGACTAGCGGGGGTGCCGGGGAGCTGTTTTTT.

This chain connects TRBV20-1 to TRBJ2-5; TRBD2 agrees at 14 bases. This CDR3 is built from 16 residues. The germline CDR1 and CDR2 sequences are DFQATT and SNEGSKA (reference sequence). V lost 3 bases and J lost 5; bases outside the gene matches: 8. The CDR3 bases are TGCAGTGCTAGGACTAGCGGGGGGGACCCTGTGGAGACCCAGTACTTC. This translates into CSARTSGGDPVETQYF.

The table lists this clonotype with many counts. The chain joins TRBV27 to TRBJ1-5; D gene uncertain. V was pared by 5 bases and J by 7 bases, with 9 bases between. The CDR3 totals 12 residues. Germline loops: CDR1 MNHEY, CDR2 SMNVEV (reference sequence). The CDR3 region has the DNA TGTGCCAGCAGTGTTATGGGGCAGCCCCAGCATTTT. This sequence encodes CASSVMGQPQHF.

The chain is built from TRBV12-3 or TRBV12-4 and TRBJ2-1, with TRBD2 as a possible D gene (6 bases). CDR3 length equals 15 residues. V lost 4 bases and J lost 0, with 10 bases in between. CDR3 in amino acids: CASSSGTVSYNEQFF. DNA for the CDR3: TGTGCCAGCAGTTCCGGGACTGTCTCCTACAATGAGCAGTTCTTC.

This clonotype was seen a few times. The rearrangement links TRBV9 to TRBJ1-6; D is unresolved. The germline V and J ends were trimmed by 0 bases and 9 bases, with 7 bases remaining between them. Germline V gives CDR1 SGDLS, CDR2 YYNGEE. The CDR3 runs to 13 residues. The CDR3 reads CASSVGSFSPLHF. The CDR3, as DNA: TGTGCCAGCAGCGTAGGTAGCTTTTCACCCCTCCACTTT.

The chain carries TRBV19 and TRBJ1-5; D gene unclear. This CDR3 has 14 residues. Trimming removed 6 bases at V and 6 bases at J, with 15 bases between. The V gene's germline CDR1 is LNHDA and CDR2 SQIVND (reference sequence). For the CDR3, the DNA is TGTGCCAGTAGAAAGGGAGAAAGGGCTCAGCCCCAGCATTTT. Protein: CASRKGERAQPQHF.

V gene TRBV4-3 combines with J gene TRBJ1-4, with 9 bases matching TRBD1. CDR1 LGHNA and CDR2 YSLEER come from the germline V gene. Trimming cost V 2 bases and J 8 bases; bases outside gene matches: 6. CDR3 length equals 15 residues. Here the CDR3 reads CASSQPGQGGEKLFF. Here the CDR3 DNA reads TGCGCCAGCAGCCAACCGGGACAGGGAGGCGAAAAACTGTTTTTT.

The chain links TRBV27 to TRBJ1-2; D is possibly TRBD1 (6 bases). The CDR3 is 17 residues long. Germline V gives CDR1 MNHEY, CDR2 SMNVEV (reference sequence). The V gene lost 2 bases and the J gene lost 10 bases, with 26 bases spanning the gap. This chain's CDR3 is CASSLGGIVGAGDVYTF. CDR3 DNA sequence: TGTGCCAGCAGTTTAGGAGGGATCGTAGGGGCAGGGGATGTCTACACCTTC.

The V call is TRBV11-2, the J call TRBJ1-3, with D perhaps TRBD1 (5 bases). Germline V gene sequence: CDR1 SGHAT, CDR2 FQNNGV. The CDR3 consists of 14 residues. V lost 3 bases and J lost 4, with 10 bases in between. The CDR3 DNA reads as TGTGCCAGCAGCTTCGCCAGGGCGGGAAACACCATATATTTT. It yields the protein CASSFARAGNTIYF.

This clonotype came up a few times. The CDR3 region has the DNA TGTGCCAGCAGCTTAGGTGCGCTAGCGTCGACCGAGCAGTACTTC. Residues: CASSLGALASTEQYF. V usage is TRBV11-2 and J usage is TRBJ2-7; maybe TRBD2 (6 bases). This CDR3 has 15 amino acids. Trimming left V 1 base short and J 6 bases short, with 16 bases between. Germline CDR1 SGHAT, CDR2 FQNNGV.

V usage is TRBV6-5 and J usage is TRBJ2-3; D may be TRBD2 (7 bases). The V gene's germline CDR1 is MNHEY and CDR2 SVGAGI. V gave up 0 bases and J gave up 5 bases, with 12 bases separating them. The CDR3 is 15 amino acids. The CDR3 nucleotides are TGTGCCAGCAGTTACTCGGGGGGGCTGGGAGATACGCAGTATTTT. Amino acids: CASSYSGGLGDTQYF.

This sequence joins TRBV11-2 and TRBJ1-1, with a tentative D call TRBD1 (6 bases). The CDR3 sequence is 15 residues long. V was trimmed by 2 bases and J by 4 bases, leaving 14 bases between them. The V gene's germline CDR1 is SGHAT and CDR2 FQNNGV. CDR3 sequence reads: CASSLKPGGGTEAFF. DNA of the CDR3: TGTGCCAGCAGCTTAAAACCGGGAGGGGGCACTGAAGCTTTCTTT.

About this clonotype itself: A read error may be the cause here, since a much bigger clone is one base away. The chain links TRBV6-5 to TRBJ1-4, with a tentative D call TRBD1 (5 bases). CDR1 is MNHEY and CDR2 is SVGAGI in the germline V gene. This CDR3 is built from 16 residues. Trimming removed 3 bases from V and 3 bases from J, with 14 bases in between. The CDR3 region has the DNA TGTGCCAGCAGTTATAGGGGAGGGTCGCCTAATGAAAAACTGTTTTTT. Protein: CASSYRGGSPNEKLFF.

This chain links TRBV20-1 with TRBJ1-2; D is uncertain. V lost 0 bases and J lost 5, with 10 bases in between. CDR1 DFQATT and CDR2 SNEGSKA come from the germline V gene (reference sequence). The CDR3 runs to 13 residues. CDR3 nucleotides: TGCAGTGCTAGAGATGCCAGCTCTTATGGCTACACCTTC. It translates to CSARDASSYGYTF.

The chain joins TRBV20-1 to TRBJ2-7, with D possibly TRBD1 on 5 matching bases. This CDR3 has 15 residues. Trimming left V 0 bases short and J 4 bases short, with 16 bases between. Germline lookup yields CDR1 DFQATT and CDR2 SNEGSKA (reference sequence). The CDR3 nucleotides read TGCAGTGCTAGAGATCTTACGCAGGGAAAGTACGAGCAGTACTTC. Its protein product is CSARDLTQGKYEQYF.

This clonotype showed up just a few times. The chain uses TRBV7-3 and TRBJ2-1; 7 bases line up with TRBD1. This CDR3 is built from 16 residues. The junction had 11 bases not matched to a gene; V was cut back by 5 bases and J by 4 bases. CDR1 is SGHTA, CDR2 FQGTGA, per germline. CDR3 residues: CASSLRGLNGYNEQFF. The CDR3 DNA sequence: TGTGCCAGCAGCCTAAGGGGGCTCAATGGATACAATGAGCAGTTCTTC.